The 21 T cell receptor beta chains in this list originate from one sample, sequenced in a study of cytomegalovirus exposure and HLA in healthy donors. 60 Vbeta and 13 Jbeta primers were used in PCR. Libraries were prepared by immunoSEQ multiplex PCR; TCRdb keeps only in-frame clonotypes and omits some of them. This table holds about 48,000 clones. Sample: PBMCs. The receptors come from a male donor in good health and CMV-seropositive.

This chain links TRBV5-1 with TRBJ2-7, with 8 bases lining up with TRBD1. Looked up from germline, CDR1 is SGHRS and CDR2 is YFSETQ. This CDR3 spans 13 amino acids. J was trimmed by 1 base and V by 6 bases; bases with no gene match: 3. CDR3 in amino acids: CASKRTGSYEQYF. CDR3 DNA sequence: TGCGCCAGCAAGAGGACAGGGTCCTACGAGCAGTACTTC.

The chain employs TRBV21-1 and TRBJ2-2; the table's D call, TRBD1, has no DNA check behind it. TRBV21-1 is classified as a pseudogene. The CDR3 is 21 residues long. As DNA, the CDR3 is TGTGCCAGCAGCAAAAAGCTATGGTTGGGACAGGGAGTGAGTCTAGCCGGGGAGCTGTTTTTT. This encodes CASSKKLWLGQGVSLAGELFF.

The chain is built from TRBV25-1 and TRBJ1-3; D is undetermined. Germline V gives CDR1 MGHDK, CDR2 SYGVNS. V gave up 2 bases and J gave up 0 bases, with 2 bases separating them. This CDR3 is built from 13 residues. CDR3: CASSELSGNTIYF. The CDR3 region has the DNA TGTGCCAGCAGTGAACTCTCTGGAAACACCATATATTTT.

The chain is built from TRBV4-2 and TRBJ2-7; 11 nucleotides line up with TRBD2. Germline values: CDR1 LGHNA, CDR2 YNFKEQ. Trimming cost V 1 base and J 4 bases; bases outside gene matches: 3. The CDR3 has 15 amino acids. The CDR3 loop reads CASSQVSGGGYEQYF. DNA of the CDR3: TGTGCCAGCAGCCAAGTTAGCGGGGGGGGGTACGAGCAGTACTTC.

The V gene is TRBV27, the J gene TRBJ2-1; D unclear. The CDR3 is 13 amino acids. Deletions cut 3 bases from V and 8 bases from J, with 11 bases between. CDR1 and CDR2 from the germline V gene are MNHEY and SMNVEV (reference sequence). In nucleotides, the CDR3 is TGTGCCAGCAGTTTTCGGGTAGCCCATGAGCAGTTCTTC. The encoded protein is CASSFRVAHEQFF.

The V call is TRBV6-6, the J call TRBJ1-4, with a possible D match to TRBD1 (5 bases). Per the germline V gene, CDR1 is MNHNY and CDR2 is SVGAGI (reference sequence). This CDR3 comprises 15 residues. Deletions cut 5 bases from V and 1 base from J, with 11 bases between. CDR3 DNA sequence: TGTGCCAGCAGTCCCCTCCAGGGAACTAATGAAAAACTGTTTTTT. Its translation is CASSPLQGTNEKLFF.

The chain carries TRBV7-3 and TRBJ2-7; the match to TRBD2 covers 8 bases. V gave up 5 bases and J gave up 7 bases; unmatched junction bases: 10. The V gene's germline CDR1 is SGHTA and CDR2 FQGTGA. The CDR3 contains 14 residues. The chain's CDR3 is CASSRTGGEREQYF. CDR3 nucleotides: TGTGCCAGCAGCCGTACGGGGGGGGAAAGGGAGCAGTACTTC.

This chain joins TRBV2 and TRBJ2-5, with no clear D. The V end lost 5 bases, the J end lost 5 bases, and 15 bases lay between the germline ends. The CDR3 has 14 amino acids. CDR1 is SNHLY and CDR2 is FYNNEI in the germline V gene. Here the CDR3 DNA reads TGTGCCAGCAGTCCGATTACATCTCCGGAGACCCAGTACTTC. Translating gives CASSPITSPETQYF.

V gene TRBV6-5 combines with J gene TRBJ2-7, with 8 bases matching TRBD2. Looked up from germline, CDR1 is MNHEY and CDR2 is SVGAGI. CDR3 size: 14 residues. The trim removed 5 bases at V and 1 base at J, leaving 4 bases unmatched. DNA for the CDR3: TGTGCCAGCAGTCATAGCGGGATTTCCTACGAGCAGTACTTC. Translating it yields CASSHSGISYEQYF.

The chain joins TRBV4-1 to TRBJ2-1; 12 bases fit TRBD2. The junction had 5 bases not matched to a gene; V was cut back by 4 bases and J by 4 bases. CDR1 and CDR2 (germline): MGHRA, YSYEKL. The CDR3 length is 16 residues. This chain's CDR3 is CASSPTLAGGYNEQFF. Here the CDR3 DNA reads TGCGCCAGCAGCCCGACCCTAGCGGGGGGGTACAATGAGCAGTTCTTC.

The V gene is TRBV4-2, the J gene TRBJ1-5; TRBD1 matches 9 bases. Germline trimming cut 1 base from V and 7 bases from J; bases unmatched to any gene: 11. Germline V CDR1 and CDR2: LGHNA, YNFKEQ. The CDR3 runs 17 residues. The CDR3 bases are TGTGCCAGCAGCCAAGTAGGGCCGGGACAGGGAGGGCAGCCCCAGCATTTT. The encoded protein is CASSQVGPGQGGQPQHF.

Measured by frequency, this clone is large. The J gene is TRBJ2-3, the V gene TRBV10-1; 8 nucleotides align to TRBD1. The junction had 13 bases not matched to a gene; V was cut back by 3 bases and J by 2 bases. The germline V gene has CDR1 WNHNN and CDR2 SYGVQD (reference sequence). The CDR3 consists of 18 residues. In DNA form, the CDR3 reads TGCGCCAGCAGTGACCCGACAGGGGATGGTTCGGTCACAGATACGCAGTATTTT. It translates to CASSDPTGDGSVTDTQYF.

This CDR3 is CASSYVQGPYEQYF. The CDR3 nucleotides are TGTGCCAGCAGTTACGTCCAGGGTCCCTACGAGCAGTACTTC. The rearrangement joins TRBV6-5 to TRBJ2-7; TRBD1 might be the D (5 bases). In germline, CDR1 is MNHEY, CDR2 SVGAGI. CDR3 length: 14 residues. V lost 2 bases and J 2 bases, leaving 10 bases between the germline ends.

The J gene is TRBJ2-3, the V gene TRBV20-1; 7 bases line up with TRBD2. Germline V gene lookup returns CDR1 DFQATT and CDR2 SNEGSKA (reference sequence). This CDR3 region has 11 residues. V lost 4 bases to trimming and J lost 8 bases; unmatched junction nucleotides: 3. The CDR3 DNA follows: TGCAGTGCTATGGGGGGGGGTACGCAGTATTTT. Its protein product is CSAMGGGTQYF.

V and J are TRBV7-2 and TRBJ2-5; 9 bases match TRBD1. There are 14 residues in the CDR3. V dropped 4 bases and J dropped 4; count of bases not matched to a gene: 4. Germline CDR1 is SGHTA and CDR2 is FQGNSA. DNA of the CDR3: TGTGCCAGCAGCTACGACAGGGGGATAGAGACCCAGTACTTC. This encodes CASSYDRGIETQYF.

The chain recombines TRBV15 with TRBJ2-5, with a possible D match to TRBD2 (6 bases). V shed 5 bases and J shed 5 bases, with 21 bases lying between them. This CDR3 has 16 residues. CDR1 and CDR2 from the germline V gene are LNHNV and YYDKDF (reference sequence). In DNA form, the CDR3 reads TGTGCCACCAGCCCCCGCCCCGCGACTAGTTCCGAGACCCAGTACTTC. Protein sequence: CATSPRPATSSETQYF. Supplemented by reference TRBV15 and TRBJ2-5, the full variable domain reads DAMVIQNPRYQVTQFGKPVTLSCSQTLNHNVMYWYQQKSSQAPKLLFHYYDKDFNNEADTPDNFQSRRPNTSFCFLDIRSPGLGDTAMYLCATSPRPATSSETQYFGPGTRLLVL.

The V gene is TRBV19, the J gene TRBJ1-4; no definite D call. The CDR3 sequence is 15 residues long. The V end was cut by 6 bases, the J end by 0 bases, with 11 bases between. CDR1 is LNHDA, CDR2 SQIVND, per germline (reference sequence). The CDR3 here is CASSPAQTTNEKLFF. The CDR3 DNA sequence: TGTGCCAGTAGCCCAGCGCAGACAACTAATGAAAAACTGTTTTTT.

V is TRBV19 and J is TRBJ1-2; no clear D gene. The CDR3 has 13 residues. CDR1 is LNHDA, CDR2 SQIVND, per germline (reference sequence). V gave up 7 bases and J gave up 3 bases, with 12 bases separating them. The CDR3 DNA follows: TGTGCCAGTATTTCCAAAGCTGACTATGGCTACACCTTC. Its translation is CASISKADYGYTF.

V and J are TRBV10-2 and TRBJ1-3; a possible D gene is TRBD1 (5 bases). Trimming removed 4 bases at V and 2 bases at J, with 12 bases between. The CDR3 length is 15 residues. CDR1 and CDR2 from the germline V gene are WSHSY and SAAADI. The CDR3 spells CASSGVGATGNTIYF. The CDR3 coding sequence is TGCGCCAGCAGTGGGGTAGGGGCTACTGGAAACACCATATATTTT.

The CDR3 spells CASSSDLGQGNNEQFF. The CDR3 nucleotides read TGTGCCAGCAGTTCCGACCTGGGACAGGGGAACAATGAGCAGTTCTTC. This chain links TRBV6-5 with TRBJ2-1; TRBD1 agrees at 10 bases. The CDR3 loop spans 16 amino acids. CDR1 is MNHEY, CDR2 SVGAGI, per germline. With 4 bases clipped from V and 5 bases from J, the junction kept 8 bases outside the gene matches.

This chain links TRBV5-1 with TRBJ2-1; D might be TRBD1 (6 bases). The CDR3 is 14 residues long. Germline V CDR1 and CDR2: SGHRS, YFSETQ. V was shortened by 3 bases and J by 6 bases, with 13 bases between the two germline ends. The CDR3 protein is CASSSGNRVNEQFF. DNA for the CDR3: TGCGCCAGCAGCTCGGGTAACAGGGTCAATGAGCAGTTCTTC.